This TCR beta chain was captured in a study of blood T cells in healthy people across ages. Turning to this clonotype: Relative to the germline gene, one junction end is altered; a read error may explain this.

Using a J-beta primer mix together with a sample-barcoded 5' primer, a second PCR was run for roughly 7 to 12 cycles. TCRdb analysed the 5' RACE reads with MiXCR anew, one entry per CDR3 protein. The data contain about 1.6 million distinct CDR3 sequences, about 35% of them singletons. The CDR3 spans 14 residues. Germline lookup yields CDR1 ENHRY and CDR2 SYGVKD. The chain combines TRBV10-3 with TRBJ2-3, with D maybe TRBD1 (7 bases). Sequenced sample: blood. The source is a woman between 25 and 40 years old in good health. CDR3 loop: CAGGRTQGVDTRYF. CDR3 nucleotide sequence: TGTGCCGGGGGGCGAACTCAGGGGGTGGATACGCGGTATTTT.